These 24 T cell receptor beta chains were sequenced from one sample in a study of regulatory T cells in long-lasting Graves disease. Assembly of TCR beta libraries relied on iRepertoire HTBI primers together with Arm-PCR of CDR3 regions. TCRdb itself ran the multiplex PCR reads through MiXCR, one entry per CDR3 protein. The profile shows about 660,000 distinct CDR3 sequences, around 30% of them singletons. This sample's time point: persistent/refractory GD, antithyroid drugs over 5 years with positive TRAb. PBMC RNA served as the TCR library source. Sequencing was performed on peripheral blood mononuclear cells (PBMCs), taken when the disease was refractory, from a patient treated with antithyroid drugs. These receptors were taken from a female donor with Graves disease.

This clonotype has at least ten counts. The chain couples TRBV27 to TRBJ2-7; possibly TRBD1 for D (6 bases). V lost 3 bases, J lost 6 bases, and 15 bases lay in between. CDR3 length equals 14 residues. Germline V CDR1 and CDR2: MNHEY, SMNVEV (reference sequence). In nucleotides, the CDR3 is TGTGCCAGCAGTTTGAGTCCAGGGGAAATCGAGCAGTACTTC. Amino acids: CASSLSPGEIEQYF.

The chain has TRBV20-1 and TRBJ1-2; D is undetermined. Germline CDR1 is DFQATT and CDR2 is SNEGSKA (reference sequence). The CDR3 is 14 residues long. Trimming cost V 6 bases and J 2 bases, with 16 bases left between them. CDR3 residues: CSAQIGTGNYGYTF. CDR3 DNA sequence: TGCAGTGCGCAAATTGGAACGGGAAACTATGGCTACACCTTC.

This clonotype was observed a few times. This chain joins TRBV19 and TRBJ2-7, with D maybe TRBD2 (5 bases). CDR1 is LNHDA, CDR2 SQIVND, per germline (reference sequence). V lost 5 bases and J lost 2, with 13 bases in between. The length of the CDR3 is 14 residues. CDR3 DNA: TGTGCCAGTAGTCCCGGGATATCAGCCTACGAGCAGTACTTC. Protein product: CASSPGISAYEQYF.

This clonotype was seen ten or more times. The chain joins TRBV28 to TRBJ2-3; 7 bases match TRBD2. CDR3 length: 16 amino acids. V shed 4 bases and J 6 bases; nucleotides not matched to a gene: 13. CDR1 is MDHEN and CDR2 is SYDVKM in the germline V gene. The CDR3 here is CASSSPRGGAGDTQYF. CDR3 DNA: TGTGCCAGCAGTTCACCCCGGGGAGGGGCAGGGGATACGCAGTATTTT.

This clonotype was counted ten times or more. V gene TRBV28 combines with J gene TRBJ1-2, with D possibly TRBD1 on 6 matching bases. The length of the CDR3 is 13 residues. Per the germline V gene, CDR1 is MDHEN and CDR2 is SYDVKM. Deletions cut 10 bases from V and 2 bases from J, with 14 bases between. CDR3 sequence: CATNAGGNYGYTF. The CDR3 nucleotides read TGTGCCACCAATGCTGGGGGCAACTATGGCTACACCTTC.

This clonotype has a handful of counts. This sequence joins TRBV25-1 and TRBJ1-1, with D unclear. The CDR3 totals 16 residues. Deletions cut 0 bases from V and 1 base from J, with 12 bases between. The germline V gene encodes CDR1 MGHDK and CDR2 SYGVNS. The CDR3 spells CASSEYRKDSNTEAFF. In DNA, the CDR3 is TGTGCCAGCAGTGAATATAGGAAGGATTCGAACACTGAAGCTTTCTTT. The full variable domain, rest sourced from reference TRBV25-1 and TRBJ1-1, is EADIYQTPRYLVIGTGKKITLECSQTMGHDKMYWYQQDPGMELHLIHYSYGVNSTEKGDLSSESTVSRIRTEHFPLTLESARPSHTSQYLCASSEYRKDSNTEAFFGQGTRLTVV.

The V call is TRBV2, the J call TRBJ2-7, with D uncertain. Germline lookup yields CDR1 SNHLY and CDR2 FYNNEI. The CDR3 totals 14 residues. V was cut by 1 base and J by 4 bases, with 11 bases left in between. CDR3 in amino acids: CASSEGPGDYEQYF. In DNA, the CDR3 is TGTGCCAGCAGTGAAGGGCCGGGCGATTACGAGCAGTACTTC.

This clonotype showed up many times. V usage is TRBV20-1 and J usage is TRBJ2-5, with TRBD2 matching over 15 bases. V was pared by 5 bases and J by 4 bases, with 11 bases of the junction left unmatched. Germline CDR1 and CDR2: DFQATT and SNEGSKA (reference sequence). This CDR3 is built from 17 residues. CDR3 region: CSAGYSLGLAGGETQYF. The CDR3 DNA follows: TGCAGTGCTGGGTATAGCCTGGGACTAGCGGGAGGAGAGACCCAGTACTTC.

This clonotype turned up a few times. This sequence joins TRBV9 and TRBJ2-7; D not resolved. This CDR3 spans 14 amino acids. Germline CDR1 SGDLS, CDR2 YYNGEE. Trimming shortened V by 0 bases and J by 0 bases, and 7 bases separated the two germline ends. CDR3 sequence (DNA): TGTGCCAGCAGCGTAGGCCAGGCCTCCTACGAGCAGTACTTC. This codes for CASSVGQASYEQYF.

On this clonotype itself: A clone one base away is much larger, so this may be a read error. The V and J genes are TRBV28 and TRBJ1-6, with 8 bases lining up with TRBD1. CDR1 and CDR2 from the germline V gene are MDHEN and SYDVKM. The V and J ends lost 6 bases and 11 bases, in that order; junction bases with no gene match: 9. This CDR3 has 14 residues. In DNA, the CDR3 is TGTGCCAGCAGCTACGACAGGGGCATTACACCCCTCCACTTT. Translating it yields CASSYDRGITPLHF.

Many counts were recorded for this clonotype. The chain carries TRBV27 and TRBJ1-5, with a possible D match to TRBD1 (6 bases). V shed 6 bases and J shed 4 bases, with 19 bases lying between them. Germline values: CDR1 MNHEY, CDR2 SMNVEV (reference sequence). The CDR3 has 16 residues. The CDR3 DNA reads as TGTGCCAGCAGCCTCTCGAGGGGGGGCATAAATCAGCCCCAGCATTTT. It is translated as CASSLSRGGINQPQHF.

This clonotype has at least ten counts. The J gene is TRBJ2-5, the V gene TRBV28; TRBD1 aligns across 8 bases. The V gene end was trimmed by 5 bases and the J gene end by 2 bases; junction bases not matched to a gene: 4. CDR1 and CDR2 from the germline V gene are MDHEN and SYDVKM. This CDR3 comprises 14 residues. The CDR3 DNA reads TGTGCCAGCAGTATGACAGGGGCGCAAGAGACCCAGTACTTC. Translation: CASSMTGAQETQYF. The full variable domain, with the rest looked up from reference TRBV28 and TRBJ2-5, is DVKVTQSSRYLVKRTGEKVFLECVQDMDHENMFWYRQDPGLGLRLIYFSYDVKMKEKGDIPEGYSVSREKKERFSLILESASTNQTSMYLCASSMTGAQETQYFGPGTRLLVL.

This clonotype appeared a few times. The chain combines TRBV2 with TRBJ1-5; 8 bases fit TRBD1. Unmatched junction bases numbered 5, after V lost 5 bases and J lost 2 bases. CDR3 length equals 15 residues. Germline-derived CDR1 and CDR2 are SNHLY and FYNNEI. The CDR3 is CASSIGQGGNQPQHF. As DNA, the CDR3 is TGTGCCAGCAGTATAGGACAGGGAGGCAATCAGCCCCAGCATTTT.

V is TRBV3-1 and J is TRBJ1-1, with unresolved D. Trimming took off 0 bases at V and 5 bases at J, with 16 bases between the two ends. This CDR3 is 16 amino acids long. Looked up from germline, CDR1 is LGHDT and CDR2 is YNNKEL (reference sequence). The CDR3 loop reads CASSQEASIWETEAFF. CDR3 sequence (DNA): TGTGCCAGCAGCCAAGAGGCTTCTATTTGGGAGACTGAAGCTTTCTTT.

This clonotype was seen many times. The genes are TRBV28 and TRBJ2-7, with TRBD2 matching 7 bases. The V gene's germline CDR1 is MDHEN and CDR2 SYDVKM. With 4 bases clipped from V and 3 bases from J, the junction kept 9 bases outside the gene matches. The CDR3 spans 15 residues. CDR3: CASSSISSGDYEQYF. DNA of the CDR3: TGTGCCAGCAGTTCTATTTCCAGCGGGGACTACGAGCAGTACTTC.

J is TRBJ1-1 and V is TRBV14, with D unclear. Trimming shortened V by 3 bases and J by 0 bases, and 8 bases separated the two germline ends. The V gene's germline CDR1 is SGHDN and CDR2 FVKESK. The CDR3 is 14 residues long. As DNA, the CDR3 is TGTGCCAGCAGCCACCTGGCAATGAACACTGAAGCTTTCTTT. Its protein is CASSHLAMNTEAFF.

This clonotype was observed a few times. The V call is TRBV12-3 or TRBV12-4, the J call TRBJ1-1; 7 bases align to TRBD1. The CDR3 sequence is 14 residues long. The J segment lost 2 bases and the V segment lost 3 bases, leaving 3 bases of the junction unmatched. The CDR3 spells CASSFWTGNTEAFF. In DNA, the CDR3 is TGTGCCAGCAGTTTCTGGACAGGAAACACTGAAGCTTTCTTT.

A note on this clonotype: This may be a read error: a much more frequent sequence differs by one nucleotide. The rearrangement links TRBV11-2 to TRBJ1-1, with a possible D match to TRBD1 (6 bases). V was clipped by 5 bases and J by 11 bases, with 21 bases between them. Germline loops: CDR1 SGHAT, CDR2 FQNNGV. The CDR3 is made up of 14 amino acids. CDR3 residues: CASSLQGQLLSAFF. CDR3 nucleotides: TGTGCCAGCAGCCTCCAAGGACAGCTCCTTTCCGCTTTCTTT. The full variable domain, in which reference TRBV11-2 and TRBJ1-1 provide the parts outside the CDR3, is EAGVAQSPRYKIIEKRQSVAFWCNPISGHATLYWYQQILGQGPKLLIQFQNNGVVDDSQLPKDRFSAERLKGVDSTLKIQPAKLEDSAVYLCASSLQGQLLSAFFGQGTRLTVV.

The chain combines TRBV3-1 with TRBJ1-1; 8 nucleotides agree with TRBD1. This CDR3 region has 18 residues. CDR1 and CDR2 (germline): LGHDT, YNNKEL (reference sequence). The V and J ends lost 1 base and 1 base, in that order; junction bases with no gene match: 11. The CDR3 nucleotides read TGTGCCAGCAGCCAAGGGACAGGGCCTTTATTACGGAACACTGAAGCTTTCTTT. It yields the protein CASSQGTGPLLRNTEAFF.

In its sample, this clonotype was seen a few times. This chain links TRBV20-1 with TRBJ1-4, with D unclear. The CDR3 has 11 amino acids. The V gene lost 0 bases and the J gene lost 8 bases, with 4 bases spanning the gap. Germline V gene lookup returns CDR1 DFQATT and CDR2 SNEGSKA (reference sequence). CDR3 loop: CSARDGEKLFF. The CDR3 region has the DNA TGCAGTGCTAGAGATGGGGAAAAACTGTTTTTT.

The chain links TRBV6-1 to TRBJ1-2; D gene unclear. CDR1 is MNHNS and CDR2 is SASEGT in the germline V gene. This CDR3 spans 14 amino acids. With 7 bases removed from V and 2 bases from J, the gap between germline ends came to 14 bases. DNA for the CDR3: TGTGCCAGCATGCGGCTTCTGGGGAACTATGGCTACACCTTC. It codes for CASMRLLGNYGYTF.

The J gene is TRBJ1-1, the V gene TRBV7-3; D remains ambiguous. This CDR3 spans 13 amino acids. V dropped 0 bases and J dropped 4 bases, with 6 bases sitting between them. Germline-derived CDR1 and CDR2 are SGHTA and FQGTGA. The CDR3 spells CASSLTFITEAFF. As DNA, the CDR3 is TGTGCCAGCAGCTTAACGTTTATCACTGAAGCTTTCTTT.

CDR3 nucleotide sequence: TGTGCCAGCAGCCCTCGCGGGGACAGCTCGAACACTGAAGCTTTCTTT. Translated, it gives CASSPRGDSSNTEAFF. The rearrangement joins TRBV9 to TRBJ1-1, with 7 bases fitting TRBD1. The germline V gene encodes CDR1 SGDLS and CDR2 YYNGEE. V was clipped by 4 bases and J by 1 base; unmatched bases: 10. CDR3 size: 16 residues.

The V call is TRBV12-5, the J call TRBJ2-3; tentative D call: TRBD1 (7 bases). The better agreement between TRBJ2-7 and the DNA end casts doubt on the J call. CDR1 and CDR2 from the germline V gene are LGHNT and FRNRAP. This CDR3 is built from 13 residues. DNA of the CDR3: TGTGCTAGTGGACATGCAGGGGGGAGGGAGCAGTACTTC. Amino acid sequence: CASGHAGGREQYF.